This T cell receptor beta chain was captured in a study of T cells and Merkel cell carcinoma outcomes. The repertoire was sequenced with immunoSEQ multiplex PCR; TCRdb's copy has only in-frame clones and lacks some. The sample consists of around 1,800 clones, 91% of them appearing once. Per the germline V gene, CDR1 is KGHSH and CDR2 is LQKENI. This CDR3 has 13 residues. V was cut by 2 bases and J by 7 bases, with 11 bases left in between. The gene calls are TRBV18 and TRBJ2-5; a possible D gene is TRBD2 (5 bases). The sequence came from a human donor with Merkel cell carcinoma. The specimen was tumor tissue from Merkel cell carcinoma. The CDR3 is CASSPERTWTQYF. CDR3 nucleotides: TGTGCCAGCTCACCAGAGCGGACGTGGACCCAGTACTTC.